This T cell receptor beta chain was documented in a study of blood T cell repertoires in COVID-19. Overall study context: T cells, B-cell-depleted T cells, or PBMCs provided the cDNA or gDNA that served as material.

The CDR3 has 16 residues. Per germline, CDR1 MNHNS and CDR2 SASEGT. V was trimmed by 0 bases and J by 4 bases, leaving 16 bases between them. Authors' methods: Estimates of nucleated cell counts were drawn from the amplification of reference gene primers. Profiled with immunoSEQ multiplex PCR; TCRdb holds only in-frame clones, not every one. The V and J calls and the clone size are those of that table, but D and trimming were determined from the DNA. The sample carries 200,000 to 250,000 clones, about 86% recorded once. Across roughly 25 US areas, participants ranged in age from 18 to 89 years. Participants reported their clinical history, and cohort assignment relied on those reports.

The sample consisted of PBMCs or T cells enriched from blood (not recorded which). The source is a woman aged 45-60 years with acute COVID-19. The rearrangement joins TRBV6-1 to TRBJ2-7, with a possible D match to TRBD2 (7 bases). CDR3 in DNA: TGTGCCAGCAGTGAAGCACTGGGGGGGGCCGGGTACGAGCAGTACTTC. The encoded protein is CASSEALGGAGYEQYF.